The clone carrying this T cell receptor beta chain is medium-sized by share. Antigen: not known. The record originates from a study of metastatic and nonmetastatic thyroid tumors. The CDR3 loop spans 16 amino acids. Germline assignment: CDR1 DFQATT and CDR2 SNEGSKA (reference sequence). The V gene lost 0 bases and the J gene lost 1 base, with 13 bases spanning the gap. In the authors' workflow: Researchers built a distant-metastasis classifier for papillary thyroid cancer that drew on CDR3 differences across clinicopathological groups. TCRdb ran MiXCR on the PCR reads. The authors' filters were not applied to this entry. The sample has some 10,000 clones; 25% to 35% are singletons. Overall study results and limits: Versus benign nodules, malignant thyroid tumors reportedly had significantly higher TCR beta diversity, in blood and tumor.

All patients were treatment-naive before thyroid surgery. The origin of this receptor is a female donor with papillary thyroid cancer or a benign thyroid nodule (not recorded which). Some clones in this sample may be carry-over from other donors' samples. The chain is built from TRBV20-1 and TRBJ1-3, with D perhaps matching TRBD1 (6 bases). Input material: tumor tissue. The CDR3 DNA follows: TGCAGTGCTAGAGAAACAGGGAAAGTTTCTGGAAACACCATATATTTT. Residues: CSARETGKVSGNTIYF.